The entry below describes one T cell receptor beta chain. Its recognized antigen is unknown. Base qualities are missing; no much larger clone stands one base away. V loses 0 bases of germline sequence and J loses 5 bases, and the interval between the two ends is 5 bases. CDR1 and CDR2 are read off the germline V gene as MGHRA and YSYEKL. From the cysteine up to the phenylalanine, the CDR3 has a length of 13 residues. The CDR3 DNA has 39 bases and is translated from base 1. This record comes from a study of T cell responses to AZD1222 COVID-19 vaccine (dated by TCRdb to about 2021). About the study as a whole: A total of more than 230 trial participants underwent TCR sequencing, of whom some 210 received two doses of AZD1222 and some 25 received two doses of the MenACWY control vaccine. Trial participants were enrolled by age into subgroups of 18-55, 56-69 and 70-plus years, and about 150, 27 and 61 TCR-sequenced participants, respectively, were included in these subgroups. On the study overall, not on this receptor specifically: In the small 56-69-year group, the increase in depth fell short of significance, most likely because of low power. Vaccine-associated CD4 TCRs spanned the whole spike protein, with dominant responses in regions 160-218 and 743-854. Because no day 14 peak-response samples were available, the repertoires could be characterized only after the peak T cell response. After two AZD1222 doses, both the breadth and the depth of spike-specific TCRs were significantly higher than at day 0 and than in MenACWY recipients. Most participants were white British and females outnumbered males, and the authors suggested that clonal diversity may have been underestimated. Nearly half of unique spike-specific TCRs reportedly recognized epitopes outside regions mutated in the B.1.351 and B.1.1.7 variants. Conclusions about previously exposed vaccinees are limited, since just five to seven AZD1222 recipients were seropositive for SARS-CoV-2 at baseline.

This sample's time point label indicates: baseline before first vaccination. The sample's treatment or condition, from its label and the paper: meningococcal conjugate vaccine given as trial control. Vaccinee samples came from UK trials COV001 and COV002, including a single-blind randomized controlled phase 2/3 trial of AZD1222 (ChAdOx1 nCoV-19) in healthy adults. For TCRbeta chain sequencing, PBMC samples from trial participants were taken at day 0 and at day 28 after the second dose. The CDR3 regions of human TCRbeta chains were analyzed by immunosequencing. The source study handled its data this way. TCRs in the repertoires were compared against a reference library of SARS-CoV-2-specific TCRs that had been generated with the MIRA antigen-specificity platform. Breadth meant the fraction of unique TCRs that were SARS-CoV-2-associated, whereas depth meant the fraction of total T cells that were SARS-CoV-2-associated. Using the MIRA data, each spike-specific TCR was assigned both to the spike region to which the TCR was reactive and to a CD4 or CD8 class. Log10-transformed breadth and depth values were compared by one-way ANOVA with Sidak's multiple comparisons tests. This immuneACCESS table, as held by TCRdb, lists in-frame sequences with V and J called but not all clones. Of the missing ones, under half trace to an unresolved V gene in checked studies; the others have no known cause. D and trimming come from the DNA, and the V and J calls and clone size come from that table. In all, the sample holds some 150,000 clones, and around 88% of those were seen once. The ten largest clones represent more than 3% of the sample.

This receptor was obtained from an adult in good health. The sequenced sample was peripheral blood, obtained on day 0 of MenACWY control vaccination. This sequence uses TRBV4-1 and TRBJ2-1; the D gene assignment is ambiguous. This receptor has the CDR3 CASSQDRHNEQFF. The nucleotides read TGCGCCAGCAGCCAAGATAGGCACAATGAGCAGTTCTTC.